A selection of T cell receptor beta chains follows, all from one sample in a study of blood T cell repertoires in COVID-19. Here immunoSEQ multiplex PCR was the method, and the copy in TCRdb shows in-frame clones only, minus some. The data contain tens of thousands of clones, approximately 80% of them singletons. The sample taken for sequencing was PBMCs or T cells enriched from blood (not recorded which). Receptors originate from a woman aged 40 to 50 with acute COVID-19. The CDR3 runs from the conserved cysteine through the conserved F or W. A D gene is named only where the DNA matches it firmly. Clone size, where shown, is once, few, many, or a class for clones that have expanded.

V gene	J gene	D gene	clone size	CDR3 DNA	CDR3 protein
TRBV19	TRBJ1-5	NA	NA	TGTGCCAGTATGGCAGGTTATAGCAATCAGCCCCAGCATTTT	CASMAGYSNQPQHF
TRBV10-1	TRBJ2-3	TRBD1	NA	TGCGCCAGCAGTGAGTCCGACAGGGTCACAGATACGCAGTATTTT	CASSESDRVTDTQYF
TRBV6-5	TRBJ2-1	TRBD2	NA	TGTGCCAGCAGTCGGACTAGCTCCTACAATGAGCAGTTCTTC	CASSRTSSYNEQFF
TRBV27	TRBJ2-2	NA	few	TGTGCCAGCAGCTCAACGGGGTTAACCACTCTACGTTCTGGGGAGCTGTTTTTT	CASSSTGLTTLRSGELFF
TRBV2	TRBJ1-6	NA	NA	TGTGCCAGCAGCCCCCGATCGGGGGGCGCAAATTCACCCCTCCACTTT	CASSPRSGGANSPLHF
TRBV7-8	TRBJ2-5	NA	NA	TGTGCCAGCAGCTTATCCCTAGCTTTTCGAGAGACCCAGTACTTC	CASSLSLAFRETQYF
TRBV7-9	TRBJ2-2	NA	NA	TGTGCCAGCAGGTACATCCTAGCCGGGGAGCTGTTTTTT	CASRYILAGELFF
TRBV4-2	TRBJ2-5	NA	NA	TGTGCCAGCAGCCAAGACAAGACAGCTGGTCAGCCCCAAGAGACCCAGTACTTC	CASSQDKTAGQPQETQYF
TRBV28	TRBJ1-1	TRBD1	NA	TGTGCCAGCAGTTTTCGGGCAGGGGGCACTGAAGCTTTCTTT	CASSFRAGGTEAFF
TRBV18	TRBJ2-4	NA	NA	TGTGCCAGCTCGCCACCGCGACTCCGCAGGGGATCCAAAAACATTCAGTACTTC	CASSPPRLRRGSKNIQYF
TRBV9	TRBJ1-6	NA	NA	TGTGCCAGCAGCGTAGACCCCGGGAGCTCCTATAATTCACCCCTCCACTTT	CASSVDPGSSYNSPLHF
TRBV27	TRBJ1-6	TRBD1	NA	TGTGCCAGCAGCTACGCGGACAGGGGTCATTCACCCCTCCACTTT	CASSYADRGHSPLHF
TRBV15	TRBJ2-7	TRBD1	NA	TGTGCCACCAGCATCGACAGGGGGCTGAGCGAGCAGTACTTC	CATSIDRGLSEQYF
TRBV7-9	TRBJ1-1	NA	NA	TGTGCCAGCAGCTTAGCCGGAGGGGAACATTTAGGGGCTTTCTTT	CASSLAGGEHLGAFF
TRBV6-1	TRBJ1-5	TRBD1	NA	TGTGCCAGCAGTGGGGGGACAGGGCAATGGGGCAATCAGCCCCAGCATTTT	CASSGGTGQWGNQPQHF